These 29 T cell receptor beta chains share one sample of origin, sequenced in a study of CD8 T cell repertoires and HIV-1 epitope variants. This table comes from immunoSEQ multiplex PCR, and its TCRdb copy is limited to in-frame clones, with some not included. The sample lists roughly 4,700 clones, about 70% occurring once. The antigens of these receptors remain unknown. Sequenced: cultured CD8+ T cells derived from PBMCs. The receptors were gathered from a male donor with HIV.

The chain couples TRBV5-1 to TRBJ2-7; TRBD1 matches at 10 bases. CDR3 length equals 15 residues. The junction had 12 bases not matched to a gene; V was cut back by 5 bases and J by 7 bases. Germline CDR1 reads SGHRS; CDR2 reads YFSETQ. The CDR3 sequence is CASSLTGTGAREQYF. CDR3 DNA: TGCGCCAGCAGTTTAACCGGGACAGGGGCAAGAGAGCAGTACTTC.

The chain recombines TRBV9 with TRBJ2-1, with D perhaps assigned TRBD1 or TRBD2 (6 bases each). The CDR3 spans 17 residues. V lost 0 bases, J lost 0 bases, and 13 bases lay in between. The germline V gene has CDR1 SGDLS and CDR2 YYNGEE. The CDR3: CASSVEGGESSYNEQFF. DNA of the CDR3: TGTGCCAGCAGCGTAGAGGGGGGTGAAAGCTCCTACAATGAGCAGTTCTTC.

This clone has more than one count but fewer than ten. The rearrangement joins TRBV15 to TRBJ2-7; 9 nucleotides match TRBD2. V gave up 1 base and J gave up 0 bases; unmatched junction bases: 7. This CDR3 has 17 residues. Germline assignment: CDR1 LNHNV and CDR2 YYDKDF (reference sequence). The CDR3 nucleotides are TGTGCCACCAGCAGAGCAACCTTAGCGGGGGACTCCTACGAGCAGTACTTC. It yields the protein CATSRATLAGDSYEQYF.

The chain recombines TRBV7-9 with TRBJ2-1; 8 positions agree with TRBD1. Looked up from germline, CDR1 is SEHNR and CDR2 is FQNEAQ (reference sequence). CDR3 length: 18 amino acids. After removal of 5 bases from V and 0 bases from J, the junction contained 12 bases not matched to a gene. The CDR3 nucleotides read TGTGCCAGCAGCCTGGAGCAGGGGGCTTCCTCCTCCTACAATGAGCAGTTCTTC. This encodes CASSLEQGASSSYNEQFF.

The CDR3 loop is CASSLLEDDEQFF. In nucleotides, the CDR3 is TGTGCCAGCAGTTTGTTAGAAGACGATGAGCAGTTCTTC. The chain employs TRBV28 and TRBJ2-1; no reliable D call. The CDR3 totals 13 residues. In germline, CDR1 is MDHEN, CDR2 SYDVKM. Trimming cost V 3 bases and J 8 bases, with 11 bases left between them.

This chain joins TRBV7-9 and TRBJ2-5; D remains ambiguous. Germline loops: CDR1 SEHNR, CDR2 FQNEAQ (reference sequence). This CDR3 contains 14 residues. Trimming pared 1 base from V and 2 bases from J, leaving 8 bases between. In DNA form, the CDR3 reads TGTGCCAGCAGCTTAGACCGCGTACAAGAGACCCAGTACTTC. As protein: CASSLDRVQETQYF.

This sequence joins TRBV25-1 and TRBJ2-1; TRBD1 matches 9 bases. Germline V gives CDR1 MGHDK, CDR2 SYGVNS. V shed 4 bases and J 9 bases; nucleotides not matched to a gene: 13. There are 16 residues in the CDR3. The CDR3 nucleotides are TGTGCCAGCAGTGCTACAGGGGGCGCGGTTAAGTCTGAGCAGTTCTTC. As protein: CASSATGGAVKSEQFF.

On this clone: This specimen includes other DNA sequences encoding the same CDR3. V is TRBV6-5 and J is TRBJ2-7; maybe TRBD2 (6 bases). Trimming took off 2 bases at V and 6 bases at J, with 8 bases between the two ends. CDR1 is MNHEY and CDR2 is SVGAGI in the germline V gene. This CDR3 spans 12 amino acids. The CDR3 is CASSYGGGEQYF. CDR3 DNA: TGTGCCAGCAGTTACGGGGGAGGCGAGCAGTACTTC.

The J gene is TRBJ2-7, the V gene TRBV6-5, with 9 bases fitting TRBD2. CDR3 length: 15 residues. Trimming took 7 bases from V and 1 from J; bases not matched to a gene: 8. CDR1 and CDR2 (germline): MNHEY, SVGAGI. This chain's CDR3 is CASTPGSGSSYEQYF. As DNA, the CDR3 is TGTGCCAGCACCCCGGGTAGCGGGAGTTCCTACGAGCAGTACTTC.

This chain links TRBV27 with TRBJ2-1; D is possibly TRBD2 (5 bases). Germline V gene data show CDR1 as MNHEY and CDR2 as SMNVEV (reference sequence). CDR3 length: 14 amino acids. V lost 4 bases and J 5 bases, leaving 12 bases between the germline ends. Here the CDR3 reads CASSYFAGDNEQFF. For the CDR3, the DNA is TGTGCCAGCAGTTATTTTGCGGGCGACAATGAGCAGTTCTTC.

This clone came up once. The rearrangement joins TRBV10-3 to TRBJ1-5, with D hard to call. CDR1 ENHRY and CDR2 SYGVKD come from the germline V gene. V was cut by 3 bases and J by 2 bases, with 8 bases left in between. The CDR3 covers 14 residues. The CDR3 protein is CAISDRGGNQPQHF. In DNA, the CDR3 is TGTGCCATCAGTGATCGGGGTGGCAATCAGCCCCAGCATTTT.

The chain is built from TRBV29-1 and TRBJ2-1, with D tentatively TRBD2 (6 bases). CDR1 is SQVTM and CDR2 is ANQGSEA in the germline V gene. Trimming removed 0 bases at V and 1 base at J, with 16 bases between. The CDR3 covers 17 residues. CDR3 loop: CSVEDVFGGASYNEQFF. Written as DNA, the CDR3 is TGCAGCGTTGAAGATGTTTTCGGGGGTGCGTCCTACAATGAGCAGTTCTTC.

The chain combines TRBV6-5 with TRBJ1-2; TRBD1 is a possible D gene (5 bases). Between the trimmed V and J ends, which lost 6 bases and 8 bases, there was a span of 13 bases. Germline V gene data show CDR1 as MNHEY and CDR2 as SVGAGI. The CDR3 is 12 amino acids. The CDR3 DNA reads as TGTGCCAGCAGAAGGGACGAGAGGGGCTACACCTTC. Protein product: CASRRDERGYTF.

The chain joins TRBV7-9 to TRBJ2-1; 7 positions match TRBD2. The CDR3 spans 15 residues. V dropped 3 bases and J dropped 3; count of bases not matched to a gene: 5. Germline V gene sequence: CDR1 SEHNR, CDR2 FQNEAQ (reference sequence). The CDR3 DNA is TGTGCCAGCAGCTTGGCGGGAGTACACTACAATGAGCAGTTCTTC. This codes for CASSLAGVHYNEQFF. Complete variable domain (other parts from reference TRBV7-9 and TRBJ2-1): DTGVSQNPRHKITKRGQNVTFRCDPISEHNRLYWYRQTLGQGPEFLTYFQNEAQLEKSRLLSDRFSAERPKGSFSTLEIQRTEQGDSAMYLCASSLAGVHYNEQFFGPGTRLTVL.

V and J are TRBV5-1 and TRBJ1-1; D possibly corresponds to TRBD1 (6 bases). CDR1 and CDR2 from the germline V gene are SGHRS and YFSETQ. The CDR3 runs 14 residues. The V end was cut by 1 base, the J end by 7 bases, with 14 bases between. DNA of the CDR3: TGCGCCAGCAGCTTGAACAGGGAGGCCCTTGAAGCTTTCTTT. Translation gives CASSLNREALEAFF.

V usage is TRBV27 and J usage is TRBJ2-7; D may be TRBD1 (6 bases). This CDR3 region has 19 residues. V lost 5 bases to trimming and J lost 0 bases, with 26 bases between them. CDR1 is MNHEY, CDR2 SMNVEV, per germline (reference sequence). Written as DNA, the CDR3 is TGTGCCAGCAGTCTCTCGGGGCGACAGGACTTATCCAGCTCCTACGAGCAGTACTTC. Translated: CASSLSGRQDLSSSYEQYF.

This clone is large within its sample. The chain couples TRBV4-1 to TRBJ2-7; the match to TRBD2 covers 8 bases. The V and J ends lost 1 base and 5 bases, in that order; junction bases with no gene match: 1. The germline CDR1 and CDR2 sequences are MGHRA and YSYEKL. The CDR3 runs to 13 residues. The chain's CDR3 is CASSQGTSNEQYF. CDR3 DNA: TGCGCCAGCAGCCAAGGGACTAGCAACGAGCAGTACTTC.

This chain uses TRBV7-9 with TRBJ2-1, with D perhaps TRBD2 (6 bases). Deletions cut 4 bases from V and 8 bases from J, with 12 bases between. Per germline, CDR1 SEHNR and CDR2 FQNEAQ (reference sequence). The CDR3 consists of 13 residues. CDR3: CASSSSPGDEQFF. CDR3 in DNA: TGTGCCAGCAGCTCATCACCGGGGGATGAGCAGTTCTTC.

The rearrangement joins TRBV6-1 to TRBJ2-2, with TRBD2 matching 10 bases. There are 14 residues in the CDR3. From germline, CDR1 is MNHNS and CDR2 SASEGT. With V trimmed by 7 bases and J by 3 bases, 2 bases remained unmatched. The CDR3 loop reads CASILAGDTGELFF. As DNA, the CDR3 is TGTGCCAGCATTCTAGCGGGGGACACCGGGGAGCTGTTTTTT.

This clone was seen a single time. CDR3 bases: TGTGCCAGCAGTGACGGAACCCTGTTTTTT. It yields the protein CASSDGTLFF. The rearrangement uses TRBV25-1 and TRBJ1-4; no clear D. This CDR3 region has 10 residues. CDR1 and CDR2 (germline): MGHDK, SYGVNS. V was shortened by 3 bases and J by 14 bases, with 7 bases between the two germline ends.

This clone has a single count. This chain connects TRBV10-3 to TRBJ2-2; tentative D call: TRBD1 (5 bases). The germline CDR1 and CDR2 sequences are ENHRY and SYGVKD. This CDR3 region has 14 residues. Trimming stripped 4 bases from V and 0 bases from J, with 6 bases between. The CDR3 bases are TGTGCCATCAGTGGACAGTCGAACACCGGGGAGCTGTTTTTT. Its protein product is CAISGQSNTGELFF.

V and J are TRBV27 and TRBJ2-1; 7 bases match TRBD1. The V segment lost 10 bases and the J segment 3 bases; nucleotides outside the gene matches: 12. Per the germline V gene, CDR1 is MNHEY and CDR2 is SMNVEV (reference sequence). The length of the CDR3 is 15 residues. The CDR3 reads CATSLGDSIYNEQFF. In DNA, the CDR3 is TGTGCCACCTCCCTTGGGGACAGCATCTACAATGAGCAGTTCTTC.

This chain connects TRBV10-2 to TRBJ2-7, with D uncertain. With 8 bases removed from V and 5 bases from J, the gap between germline ends came to 19 bases. Germline CDR1 is WSHSY and CDR2 is SAAADI. This CDR3 spans 14 amino acids. The DNA for the CDR3 is TGCGCCAGCGCCCCAGGCAGCCTTTGGGACGAGCAGTACTTC. Its translation is CASAPGSLWDEQYF.

This clone is medium-sized within its sample. The chain employs TRBV5-6 and TRBJ2-7; TRBD1 matches 8 bases. The trim removed 3 bases at V and 4 bases at J, leaving 12 bases unmatched. The CDR3 totals 16 residues. Per the germline V gene, CDR1 is SGHDT and CDR2 is YYEEEE. The CDR3 spells CASSWQSTRGLYEQYF. In DNA form, the CDR3 reads TGTGCCAGCAGCTGGCAGTCGACCAGGGGGCTATACGAGCAGTACTTC.

The rearrangement uses TRBV7-9 and TRBJ1-1, with 10 positions matching TRBD1. This CDR3 has 15 residues. Germline CDR1 is SEHNR and CDR2 is FQNEAQ (reference sequence). The ends lost 5 bases at V and 6 bases at J; junction bases unmatched: 9. The CDR3 region has the DNA TGTGCCAGCAGCCCCCCGGGACAGGGGTGGTCTGAAGCTTTCTTT. Translating it yields CASSPPGQGWSEAFF.

The chain has TRBV11-1 and TRBJ2-5; D is unclear. The germline gives CDR1 SGHAT, CDR2 FQDESV (reference sequence). Between the trimmed V and J ends, which lost 1 base and 3 bases, there was a span of 6 bases. The CDR3 has 13 amino acids. CDR3 nucleotides: TGTGCCAGCAGCTTAGAAGATGAAGAGACCCAGTACTTC. This encodes CASSLEDEETQYF.

The chain joins TRBV4-3 to TRBJ2-7, with TRBD1 matching over 11 bases. Trimming cost V 0 bases and J 3 bases; bases outside gene matches: 7. The CDR3 length is 17 residues. CDR1 LGHNA and CDR2 YSLEER come from the germline V gene. The CDR3 protein is CASSQEGRDRGNYEQYF. The DNA for the CDR3 is TGCGCCAGCAGCCAAGAGGGGAGGGACAGGGGGAACTACGAGCAGTACTTC.

The CDR3 DNA sequence: TGTGCCAGCGAAACCAGCAATCAGCCCCAGCATTTT. It yields the protein CASETSNQPQHF. J is TRBJ1-5 and V is TRBV28; D gene unclear. Germline V lookup: CDR1 MDHEN, CDR2 SYDVKM. Between the trimmed V and J ends, which lost 8 bases and 1 base, there was a span of 6 bases. There are 12 residues in the CDR3.

V usage is TRBV19 and J usage is TRBJ2-1; unclear D gene. Germline CDR1 LNHDA, CDR2 SQIVND (reference sequence). The CDR3 covers 11 residues. Trimming took off 5 bases at V and 5 bases at J, with 4 bases between the two ends. DNA for the CDR3: TGTGCCAGTAGTTTCCACAATGAGCAGTTCTTC. Its translation is CASSFHNEQFF.